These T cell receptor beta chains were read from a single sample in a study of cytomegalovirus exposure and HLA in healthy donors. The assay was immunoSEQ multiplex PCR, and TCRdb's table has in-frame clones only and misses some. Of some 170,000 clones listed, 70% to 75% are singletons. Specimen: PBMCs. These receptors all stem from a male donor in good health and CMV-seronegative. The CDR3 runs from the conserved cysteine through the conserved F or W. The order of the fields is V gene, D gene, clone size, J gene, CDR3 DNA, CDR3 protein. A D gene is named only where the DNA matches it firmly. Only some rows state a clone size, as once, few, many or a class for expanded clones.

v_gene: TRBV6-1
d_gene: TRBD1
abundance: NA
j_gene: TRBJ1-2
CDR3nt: TGTGCCAGCAGTGAAGACGAAACAGGGGGAGGTTATGGCTACACCTTC
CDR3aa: CASSEDETGGGYGYTF

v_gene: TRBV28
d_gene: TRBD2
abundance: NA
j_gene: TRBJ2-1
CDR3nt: TGTGCCAGCAGTCTCGGGACTATCTCGAATGAGCAGTTCTTC
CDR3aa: CASSLGTISNEQFF

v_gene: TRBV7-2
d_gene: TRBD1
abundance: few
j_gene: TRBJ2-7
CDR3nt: TGTGCCAGCAGCTCCGGGACAGGACTTTACGAGCAGTACTTC
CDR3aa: CASSSGTGLYEQYF

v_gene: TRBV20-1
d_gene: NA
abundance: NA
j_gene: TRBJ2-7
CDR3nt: TGCAGTGCTAGTCAGGGTGCGGAGCAGTACTTC
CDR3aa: CSASQGAEQYF

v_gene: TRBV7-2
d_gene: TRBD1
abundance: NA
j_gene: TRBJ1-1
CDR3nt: TGTGCCAGCAGCCTGGACCGGGACAGGGTGGCTGAAGCTTTCTTT
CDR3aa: CASSLDRDRVAEAFF

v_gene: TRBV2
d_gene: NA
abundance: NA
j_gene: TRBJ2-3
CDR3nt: TGTGCCAGCGGAGGCCCAGATACGCAGTATTTT
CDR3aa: CASGGPDTQYF

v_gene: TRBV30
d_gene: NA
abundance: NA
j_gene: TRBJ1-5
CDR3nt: TGTGCCTGGAGTGGAGGGGGTGGTAATCAGCCCCAGCATTTT
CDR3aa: CAWSGGGGNQPQHF

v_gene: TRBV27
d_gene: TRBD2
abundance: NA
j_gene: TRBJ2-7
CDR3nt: TGTGCCAGCAGTTTTCTGCGGGAGGCCACCTACGAGCAGTACTTC
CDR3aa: CASSFLREATYEQYF

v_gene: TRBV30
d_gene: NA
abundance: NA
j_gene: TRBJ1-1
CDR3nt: TGTGCCTGGAGCCACGGGGGGTTGGGGACTGAAGCTTTCTTT
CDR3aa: CAWSHGGLGTEAFF

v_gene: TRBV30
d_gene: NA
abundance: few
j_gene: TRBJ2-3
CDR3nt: TGTGCCTGGAGTGTACTCGCAGATACGCAGTATTTT
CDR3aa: CAWSVLADTQYF

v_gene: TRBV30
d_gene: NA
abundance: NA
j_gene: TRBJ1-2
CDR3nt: TGTGCCTGGAGTGTAATCCAGGGAGGCGATGGCTACACCTTC
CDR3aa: CAWSVIQGGDGYTF

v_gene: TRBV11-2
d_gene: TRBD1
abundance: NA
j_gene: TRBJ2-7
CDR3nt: TGTGCCAGCAGGTCTCCCGGGACAGGGGTCGAGCAGTACTTC
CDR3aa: CASRSPGTGVEQYF

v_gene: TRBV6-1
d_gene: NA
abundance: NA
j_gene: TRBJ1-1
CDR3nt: TGTGCCAGCAGTGAAGCCGGGGGTAGCACTGAAGCTTTCTTT
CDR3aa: CASSEAGGSTEAFF

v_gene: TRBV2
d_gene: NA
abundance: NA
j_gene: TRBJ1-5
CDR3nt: TGTGCCAGCAGCAAAACAGGGTACCAGCCCCAGCATTTT
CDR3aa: CASSKTGYQPQHF

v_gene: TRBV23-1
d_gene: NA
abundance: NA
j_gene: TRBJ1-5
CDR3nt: TGCGCCAGCAGTACAGAGTATAGCAATCAGCCCCAGCATTTT
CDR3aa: CASSTEYSNQPQHF

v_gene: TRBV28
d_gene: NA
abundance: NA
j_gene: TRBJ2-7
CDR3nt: TGTGCCAGCAGTCCCCCCGGTTACGAGCAGTACTTC
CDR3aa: CASSPPGYEQYF

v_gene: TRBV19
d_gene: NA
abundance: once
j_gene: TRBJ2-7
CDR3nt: TGTGCCAGTAGTTCATCCGGGACGGGACTTTACGAGCAGTACTTC
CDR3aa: CASSSSGTGLYEQYF